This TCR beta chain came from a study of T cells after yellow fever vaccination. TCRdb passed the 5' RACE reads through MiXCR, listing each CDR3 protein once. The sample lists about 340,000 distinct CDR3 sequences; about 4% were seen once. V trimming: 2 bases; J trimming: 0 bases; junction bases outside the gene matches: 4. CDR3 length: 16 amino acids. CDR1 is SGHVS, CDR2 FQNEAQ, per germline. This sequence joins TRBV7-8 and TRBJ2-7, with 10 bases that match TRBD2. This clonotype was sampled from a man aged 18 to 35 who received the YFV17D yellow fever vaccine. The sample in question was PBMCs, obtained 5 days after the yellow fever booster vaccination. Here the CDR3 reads CASSLQASGGSYEQYF. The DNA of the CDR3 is TGTGCCAGCAGCTTACAGGCTAGCGGGGGCTCCTACGAGCAGTACTTC.